Shown below are 3 T cell receptor beta chains from a single sample sequenced in a study of cytomegalovirus exposure and HLA in healthy donors (dated by TCRdb to between 2016 and 2019). Preparation of the library involved the immunoSEQ multiplex PCR assay. A mixture of 60 forward primers for TCR Vbeta segments and 13 reverse primers for TCR Jbeta segments was used in the multiplex PCR. This is the immuneACCESS table as TCRdb keeps it, with only in-frame sequences that have V and J called. A part of the clones is gone; compared with another copy, unresolved V genes explain less than half, and the rest is unexplained. The sample contains about 52,000 clones, roughly three fifths of them found a single time. Clones ranked in the top ten supply approximately 12% of the sample. Input material: PBMCs. Receptors originate from a human donor in good health.

CDR3: CASSHSGTSETQYF. CDR3 sequence (DNA): TGCGCCAGCAGCCATTCCGGGACTAGCGAGACCCAGTACTTC. V usage is TRBV4-3 and J usage is TRBJ2-5; 9 nucleotides line up with TRBD2. The length of the CDR3 is 14 residues. The V and J ends lost 3 bases and 5 bases, in that order; junction bases with no gene match: 4. CDR1 LGHNA and CDR2 YSLEER come from the germline V gene.

The table lists this clone with a few counts. The gene calls are TRBV5-1 and TRBJ2-7; 7 nucleotides match TRBD1. Germline V lookup: CDR1 SGHRS, CDR2 YFSETQ. This CDR3 is 14 amino acids long. The V and J ends lost 3 bases and 0 bases, in that order; junction bases with no gene match: 3. The CDR3 reads CASSWTGSSYEQYF. DNA for the CDR3: TGCGCCAGCAGCTGGACAGGAAGCTCCTACGAGCAGTACTTC.

This sequence joins TRBV6-1 and TRBJ1-5; the D is unclear. Germline-derived CDR1 and CDR2 are MNHNS and SASEGT. The CDR3 is made up of 14 amino acids. Between the trimmed V and J ends, which lost 1 base and 7 bases, there was a span of 11 bases. The CDR3 DNA is TGTGCCAGCAGTGAAGGGTCAAGAGAGCAGCCCCAGCATTTT. This encodes CASSEGSREQPQHF.